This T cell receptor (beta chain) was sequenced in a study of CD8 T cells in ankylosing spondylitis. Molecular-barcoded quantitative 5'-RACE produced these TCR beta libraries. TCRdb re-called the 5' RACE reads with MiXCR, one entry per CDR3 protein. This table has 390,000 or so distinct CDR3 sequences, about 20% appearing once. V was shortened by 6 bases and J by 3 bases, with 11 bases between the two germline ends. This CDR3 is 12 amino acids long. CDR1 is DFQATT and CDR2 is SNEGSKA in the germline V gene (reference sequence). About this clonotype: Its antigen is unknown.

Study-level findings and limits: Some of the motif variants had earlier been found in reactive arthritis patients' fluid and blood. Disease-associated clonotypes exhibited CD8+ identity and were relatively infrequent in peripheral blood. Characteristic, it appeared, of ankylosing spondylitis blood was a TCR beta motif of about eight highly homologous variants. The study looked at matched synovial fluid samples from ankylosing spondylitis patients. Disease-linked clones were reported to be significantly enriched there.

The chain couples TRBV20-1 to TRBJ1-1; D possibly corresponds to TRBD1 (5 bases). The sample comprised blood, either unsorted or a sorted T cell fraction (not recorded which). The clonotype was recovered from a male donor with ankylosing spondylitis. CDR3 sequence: CSAQGLDTEAFF. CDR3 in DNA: TGCAGTGCCCAGGGATTAGACACTGAAGCTTTCTTT.